The clone carrying this T cell receptor (beta chain) was observed once. The trim removed 8 bases at V and 7 bases at J, leaving 6 bases unmatched. This CDR3 is 12 amino acids long. This sample was taken from a study of blood T cell repertoires in COVID-19. Study overall: COVID-19 samples collected from the United States, Italy and Spain covered acute and convalescent phases.

Authors' processing steps: Reference gene primer amplification gave estimated nucleated cell counts. Data came from immunoSEQ multiplex PCR; TCRdb stores just in-frame clones and leaves some out. D and trimming come from the DNA, and the V and J calls and clone size come from that table. The sample lists fewer than 400,000 clones, 85% occurring once. This TCR came from a woman between 18 and 30 years old with acute or convalescent COVID-19. Sequenced: peripheral blood. The chain employs TRBV12-3 or TRBV12-4 and TRBJ1-1; 8 nucleotides line up with TRBD1. CDR3 sequence reads: CASGIGTGEAFF. For the CDR3, the DNA is TGTGCCAGCGGGATCGGGACAGGTGAAGCTTTCTTT.